This record concerns one T cell receptor (beta chain) sequence. The sample originates from a study of OX40 agonist ivuxolimab in advanced cancers. Using immunoSEQ multiplex PCR, the repertoire was profiled, and TCRdb retains in-frame clones only, with some absent. The sample has 80,000 to 100,000 clones; roughly 89% are singletons. The source was CD4+ or CD8+ T cells sorted from blood, collected in a trial of the OX40 agonist ivuxolimab. This clonotype originated in an adult with an advanced solid tumor such as melanoma, head and neck, liver or kidney cancer.

The CDR3 loop reads CASSPTTLSGGAGDTQYF. CDR3 coding DNA: TGTGCCAGCTCACCGACAACTCTTAGTGGGGGGGCCGGGGATACGCAGTATTTT. The V gene is TRBV18, the J gene TRBJ2-3, with D perhaps matching TRBD2 (7 bases). Trimming pared 3 bases from V and 6 bases from J, leaving 25 bases between. Germline lookup yields CDR1 KGHSH and CDR2 LQKENI. CDR3 length: 18 amino acids.